A single sample is the source of the 11 T cell receptor beta chains below, sequenced in a study of T cell changes during pregnancy in multiple sclerosis. The method was immunoSEQ multiplex PCR; TCRdb's version includes in-frame clones alone and lacks a portion of them. The sample holds 95,000 to 110,000 clones, just under 95% seen once. This specimen consisted of peripheral blood, obtained in the third trimester of pregnancy. These receptors came from a female donor in good health, enrolled as a control in a pregnancy study.

The chain carries TRBV9 and TRBJ1-1, with D tentatively TRBD1 (6 bases). The CDR3 sequence is 17 residues long. The V and J ends lost 1 base and 4 bases respectively, with 20 bases between them. The germline V gene has CDR1 SGDLS and CDR2 YYNGEE. The CDR3 spells CASSVIAGGRVGTEAFF. In nucleotides, the CDR3 is TGTGCCAGCAGCGTAATAGCGGGGGGGCGAGTAGGCACTGAAGCTTTCTTT.

The J gene is TRBJ2-7, the V gene TRBV9; D is possibly TRBD1 (6 bases). Germline V gene sequence: CDR1 SGDLS, CDR2 YYNGEE. V gave up 3 bases and J gave up 3 bases, with 10 bases separating them. The CDR3 covers 13 residues. CDR3 sequence (DNA): TGTGCCAGCAGCGACAACAGGGACTACGAGCAGTACTTC. Residues: CASSDNRDYEQYF.

This sequence joins TRBV5-1 and TRBJ1-1; D ambiguous. This CDR3 is 14 amino acids long. The germline V gene encodes CDR1 SGHRS and CDR2 YFSETQ. The V gene lost 0 bases and the J gene lost 1 base, with 7 bases spanning the gap. The CDR3 sequence is CASSLGRGNTEAFF. The CDR3 DNA is TGCGCCAGCAGCTTGGGACGGGGGAACACTGAAGCTTTCTTT.

The chain combines TRBV6-1 with TRBJ2-7; 9 nucleotides match TRBD2. Trimming took 1 base from V and 3 from J; bases not matched to a gene: 7. This CDR3 comprises 16 residues. Germline values: CDR1 MNHNS, CDR2 SASEGT. This CDR3 is CASSEGPGLAFYEQYF. The CDR3 DNA reads as TGTGCCAGCAGTGAAGGGCCTGGACTAGCGTTCTACGAGCAGTACTTC.

The CDR3: CASSPQGASHEGYTF. DNA of the CDR3: TGCGCCAGCAGCCCGCAGGGGGCGTCTCATGAGGGCTACACCTTC. This chain links TRBV5-1 with TRBJ1-2; 8 bases are shared with TRBD1. The V gene end was trimmed by 4 bases and the J gene end by 8 bases; junction bases not matched to a gene: 13. Germline V gives CDR1 SGHRS, CDR2 YFSETQ. The CDR3 extends over 15 amino acids. The complete variable domain, with remaining parts taken from reference TRBV5-1 and TRBJ1-2, reads KAGVTQTPRYLIKTRGQQVTLSCSPISGHRSVSWYQQTPGQGLQFLFEYFSETQRNKGNFPGRFSGRQFSNSRSEMNVSTLELGDSALYLCASSPQGASHEGYTFGSGTRLTVV.

There are a few counts of this clone. The sample carries other DNA sequences with the same CDR3. The chain carries TRBV7-9 and TRBJ1-1; D may be TRBD1 (5 bases). Trimming stripped 4 bases from V and 1 base from J, with 7 bases between. CDR1 SEHNR and CDR2 FQNEAQ come from the germline V gene (reference sequence). The CDR3 spans 13 residues. The chain's CDR3 is CASSSDRNTEAFF. The CDR3 DNA is TGTGCCAGCAGCTCCGACAGGAACACTGAAGCTTTCTTT.

The chain carries TRBV5-1 and TRBJ2-2, with a possible D match to TRBD2 (6 bases). CDR3 length equals 13 residues. In germline, CDR1 is SGHRS, CDR2 YFSETQ. V lost 4 bases, J lost 7 bases, and 11 bases lay in between. CDR3 nucleotide sequence: TGCGCCAGCAGCCTTCAGGGAGGCGGGGAGCTGTTTTTT. The encoded protein is CASSLQGGGELFF. Variable domain in full (rest from reference TRBV5-1 and TRBJ2-2): KAGVTQTPRYLIKTRGQQVTLSCSPISGHRSVSWYQQTPGQGLQFLFEYFSETQRNKGNFPGRFSGRQFSNSRSEMNVSTLELGDSALYLCASSLQGGGELFFGEGSRLTVL.

V usage is TRBV7-2 and J usage is TRBJ2-3; 13 positions agree with TRBD2. CDR3 length: 19 residues. The ends lost 5 bases at V and 0 bases at J; junction bases unmatched: 11. In germline, CDR1 is SGHTA, CDR2 FQGNSA. In nucleotides, the CDR3 is TGTGCCAGCAGCGAGACTAGCGGGGGGTTTTCTTCTAGCACAGATACGCAGTATTTT. Translating gives CASSETSGGFSSSTDTQYF.

This clone was found a few times. The rearrangement joins TRBV30 to TRBJ1-1, with D perhaps TRBD1 (6 bases). With 3 bases removed from V and 4 bases from J, the gap between germline ends came to 24 bases. CDR3 length: 17 residues. CDR1 and CDR2 (germline): GTSNPN, SVGIG (reference sequence). DNA for the CDR3: TGTGCCTGGAGGTCCGGGACCCTTGGGGAGGGGGGCACTGAAGCTTTCTTT. Its translation is CAWRSGTLGEGGTEAFF.

V gene TRBV6-1 combines with J gene TRBJ1-2; 7 bases are a match to TRBD1. Germline V gene lookup returns CDR1 MNHNS and CDR2 SASEGT. CDR3 length: 13 amino acids. V lost 6 bases and J lost 4; bases outside the gene matches: 5. The CDR3, as DNA: TGTGCCAGCAGGGGGACAGCTACCTATGGCTACACCTTC. Translated, it gives CASRGTATYGYTF.

CDR3 DNA sequence: TGTGCCATCAGTGAACTAGCGGGGGGGTTATTCCCTTTCTACGAGCAGTACTTC. Its translation is CAISELAGGLFPFYEQYF. The chain uses TRBV10-3 and TRBJ2-7, with 13 bases that match TRBD2. CDR3 length: 18 amino acids. Trimming removed 3 bases from V and 3 bases from J; junction bases left unmatched: 11. Per the germline V gene, CDR1 is ENHRY and CDR2 is SYGVKD.